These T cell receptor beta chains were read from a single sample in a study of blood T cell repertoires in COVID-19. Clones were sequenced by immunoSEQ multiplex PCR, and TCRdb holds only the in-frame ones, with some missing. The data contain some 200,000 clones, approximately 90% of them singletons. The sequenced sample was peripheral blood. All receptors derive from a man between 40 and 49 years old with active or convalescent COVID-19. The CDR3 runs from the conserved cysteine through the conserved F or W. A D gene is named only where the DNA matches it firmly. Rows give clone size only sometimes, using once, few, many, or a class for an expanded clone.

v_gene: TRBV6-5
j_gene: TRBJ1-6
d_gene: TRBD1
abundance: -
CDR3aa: CASTIGQGYRSPLHF
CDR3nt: TGTGCCAGCACCATCGGACAGGGTTACCGTTCACCCCTCCACTTT

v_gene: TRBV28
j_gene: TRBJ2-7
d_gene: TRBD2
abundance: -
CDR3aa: CASRTTSGRASEQYF
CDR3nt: TGTGCCAGCAGAACGACTAGCGGGAGGGCCTCCGAGCAGTACTTC

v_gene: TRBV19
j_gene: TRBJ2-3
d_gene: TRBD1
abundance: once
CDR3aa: CASSMIQGVSSDTQYF
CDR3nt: TGTGCCAGTAGTATGATTCAGGGGGTTTCTTCGGATACGCAGTATTTT

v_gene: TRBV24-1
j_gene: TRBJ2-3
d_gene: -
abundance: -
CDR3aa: CATSANTDTQYF
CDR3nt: TGTGCCACCAGTGCCAACACAGATACGCAGTATTTT

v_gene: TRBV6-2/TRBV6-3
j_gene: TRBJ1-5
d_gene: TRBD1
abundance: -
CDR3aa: CASSAGQGSWQPQHF
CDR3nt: TGTGCCAGCAGTGCTGGACAGGGGTCTTGGCAGCCCCAGCATTTT

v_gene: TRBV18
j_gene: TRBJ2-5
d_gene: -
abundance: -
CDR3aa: CASSLTRQETQYF
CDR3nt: TGTGCCAGCTCACTGACTAGACAAGAGACCCAGTACTTC

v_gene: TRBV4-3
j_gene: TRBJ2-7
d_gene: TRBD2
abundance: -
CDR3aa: CASSQASGGGYEQYF
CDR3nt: TGCGCCAGCAGCCAAGCTAGCGGGGGGGGCTACGAGCAGTACTTC

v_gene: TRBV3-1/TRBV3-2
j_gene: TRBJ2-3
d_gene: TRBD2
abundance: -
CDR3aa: CASSPPGLAGGSDTQYF
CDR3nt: TGTGCCAGCAGCCCCCCTGGGCTAGCGGGAGGGTCAGATACGCAGTATTTT

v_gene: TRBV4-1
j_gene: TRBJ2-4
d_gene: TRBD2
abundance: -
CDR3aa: CASSQVVASGSLAKNIQYF
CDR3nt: TGCGCCAGCAGCCAAGTAGTGGCTAGCGGGAGTCTGGCCAAAAACATTCAGTACTTC

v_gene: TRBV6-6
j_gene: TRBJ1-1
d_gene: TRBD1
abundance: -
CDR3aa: CASTSTGWNTEAFF
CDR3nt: TGTGCCTCTACGTCGACAGGGTGGAACACTGAAGCTTTCTTT

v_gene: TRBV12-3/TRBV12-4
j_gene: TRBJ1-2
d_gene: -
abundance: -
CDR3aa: CASSFRVAMHF
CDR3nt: TGTGCCAGCAGTTTTAGAGTTGCTATGCACTTC

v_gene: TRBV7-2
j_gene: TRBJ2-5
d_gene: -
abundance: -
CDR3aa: CASSLSARQETQYF
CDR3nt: TGTGCCAGCAGCTTATCCGCGCGCCAAGAGACCCAGTACTTC

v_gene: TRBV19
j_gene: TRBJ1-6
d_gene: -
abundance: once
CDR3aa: CASSTLTGLGHSPLHF
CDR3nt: TGTGCCAGTAGTACCCTTACAGGGCTGGGGCATTCACCCCTCCACTTT

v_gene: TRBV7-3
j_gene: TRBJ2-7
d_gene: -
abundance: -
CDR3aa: CASSTRGGYEQYF
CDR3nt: TGTGCCAGCAGCACACGCGGCGGGTACGAGCAGTACTTC

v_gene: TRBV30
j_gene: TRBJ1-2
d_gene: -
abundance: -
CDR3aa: CAWSEGLDGYTF
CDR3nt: TGTGCCTGGAGTGAGGGGTTAGATGGCTACACCTTC

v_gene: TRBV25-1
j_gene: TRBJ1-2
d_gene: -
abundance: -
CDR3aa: CASSEYPGGGGYTF
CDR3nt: TGTGCCAGCAGTGAATATCCGGGGGGCGGTGGCTACACCTTC

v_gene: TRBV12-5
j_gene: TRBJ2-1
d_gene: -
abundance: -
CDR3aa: CASGLVQGSSYNEQFF
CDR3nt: TGTGCTAGTGGTTTGGTACAGGGTAGTAGCTACAATGAGCAGTTCTTC

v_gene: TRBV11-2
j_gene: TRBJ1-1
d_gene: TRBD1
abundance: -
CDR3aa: CASSLDRDRGWTEAFF
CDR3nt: TGTGCCAGCAGCTTAGATCGAGACAGGGGATGGACTGAAGCTTTCTTT

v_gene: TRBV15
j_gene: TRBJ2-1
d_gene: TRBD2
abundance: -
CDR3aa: CATSKERGRNEQFF
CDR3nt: TGTGCCACCAGCAAAGAGCGGGGGAGGAATGAGCAGTTCTTC

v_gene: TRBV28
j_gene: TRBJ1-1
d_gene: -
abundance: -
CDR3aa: CASTHPTTGTEAFF
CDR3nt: TGTGCCAGCACCCACCCGACAACAGGGACTGAAGCTTTCTTT

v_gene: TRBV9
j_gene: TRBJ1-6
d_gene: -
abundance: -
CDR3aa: CASSVAGREGSPLHF
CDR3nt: TGTGCCAGCAGCGTAGCGGGCAGGGAAGGATCACCCCTCCACTTT

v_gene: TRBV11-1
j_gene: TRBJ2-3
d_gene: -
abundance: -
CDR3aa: CASSFWQDNTDTQYF
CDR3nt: TGTGCCAGCAGCTTTTGGCAGGACAACACAGATACGCAGTATTTT

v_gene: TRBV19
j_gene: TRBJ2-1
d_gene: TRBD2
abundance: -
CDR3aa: CASSILSGGKNEQFF
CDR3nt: TGTGCCAGTAGTATCTTAAGCGGGGGGAAAAATGAGCAGTTCTTC